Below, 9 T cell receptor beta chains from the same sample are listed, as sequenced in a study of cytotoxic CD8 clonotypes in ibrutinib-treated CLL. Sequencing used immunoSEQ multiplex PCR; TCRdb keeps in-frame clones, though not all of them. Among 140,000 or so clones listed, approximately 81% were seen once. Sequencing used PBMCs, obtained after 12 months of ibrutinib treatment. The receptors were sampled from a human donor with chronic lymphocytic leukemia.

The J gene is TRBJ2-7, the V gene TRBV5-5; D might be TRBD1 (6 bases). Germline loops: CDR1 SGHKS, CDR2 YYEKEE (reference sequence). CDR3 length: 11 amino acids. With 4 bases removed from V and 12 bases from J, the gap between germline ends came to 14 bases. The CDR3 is CASSHGQSGYF. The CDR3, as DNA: TGTGCCAGCAGCCACGGACAGTCCGGGTACTTC.

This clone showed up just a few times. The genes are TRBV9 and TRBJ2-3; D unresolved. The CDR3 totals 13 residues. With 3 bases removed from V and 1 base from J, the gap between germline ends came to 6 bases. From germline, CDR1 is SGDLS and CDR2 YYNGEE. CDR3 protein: CASSATGTDTQYF. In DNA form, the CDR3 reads TGTGCCAGCAGCGCCACTGGCACAGATACGCAGTATTTT.

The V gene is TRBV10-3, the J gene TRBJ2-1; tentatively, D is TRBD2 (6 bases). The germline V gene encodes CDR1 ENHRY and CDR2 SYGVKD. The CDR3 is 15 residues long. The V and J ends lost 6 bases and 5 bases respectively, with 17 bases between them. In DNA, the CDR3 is TGTGCCATCAGCCCAGGTGGGGGGAGAGACAATGAGCAGTTCTTC. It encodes CAISPGGGRDNEQFF.

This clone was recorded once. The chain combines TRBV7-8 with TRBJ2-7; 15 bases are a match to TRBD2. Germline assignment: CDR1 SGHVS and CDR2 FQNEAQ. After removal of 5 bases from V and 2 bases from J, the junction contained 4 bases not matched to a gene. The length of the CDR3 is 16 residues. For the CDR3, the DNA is TGTGCCAGCAGCCCTGGACTAGCGGGAGGGCCCTACGAGCAGTACTTC. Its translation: CASSPGLAGGPYEQYF.

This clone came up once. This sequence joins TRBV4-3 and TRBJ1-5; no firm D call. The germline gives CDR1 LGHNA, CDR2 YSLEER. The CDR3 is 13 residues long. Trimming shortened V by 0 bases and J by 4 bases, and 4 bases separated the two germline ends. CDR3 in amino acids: CASSQDLNQPQHF. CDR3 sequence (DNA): TGCGCCAGCAGCCAAGATTTAAATCAGCCCCAGCATTTT.

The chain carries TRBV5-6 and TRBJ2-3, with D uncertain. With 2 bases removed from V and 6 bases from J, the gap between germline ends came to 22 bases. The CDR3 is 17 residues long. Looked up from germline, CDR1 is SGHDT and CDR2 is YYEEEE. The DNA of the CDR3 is TGTGCCAGCAGCTTCCTTGCAGGACGACGTAGATCGGATACGCAGTATTTT. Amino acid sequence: CASSFLAGRRRSDTQYF.

For the CDR3, the DNA is TGTGCCAGCAGTTGGACCCTGGTGGGTGAAAAACTGTTTTTT. Its protein product is CASSWTLVGEKLFF. The V and J genes are TRBV28 and TRBJ1-4, with D unclear. CDR3 length: 14 amino acids. The V end lost 4 bases, the J end lost 7 bases, and 13 bases lay between the germline ends. Germline V gives CDR1 MDHEN, CDR2 SYDVKM.

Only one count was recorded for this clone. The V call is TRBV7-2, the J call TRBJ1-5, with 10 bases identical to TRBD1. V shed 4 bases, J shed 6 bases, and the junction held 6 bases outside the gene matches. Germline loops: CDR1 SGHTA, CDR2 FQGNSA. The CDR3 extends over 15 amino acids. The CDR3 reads CASSWGQGMSQPQHF. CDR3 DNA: TGTGCCAGCAGCTGGGGACAGGGGATGAGTCAGCCCCAGCATTTT.

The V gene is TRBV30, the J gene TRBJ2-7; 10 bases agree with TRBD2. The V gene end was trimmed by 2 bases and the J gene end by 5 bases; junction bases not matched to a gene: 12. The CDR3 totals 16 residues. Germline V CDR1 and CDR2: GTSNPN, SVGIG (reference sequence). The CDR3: CAWSLELAGGLHEQYF. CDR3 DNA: TGTGCCTGGAGTTTGGAGTTAGCGGGAGGTCTCCACGAGCAGTACTTC.